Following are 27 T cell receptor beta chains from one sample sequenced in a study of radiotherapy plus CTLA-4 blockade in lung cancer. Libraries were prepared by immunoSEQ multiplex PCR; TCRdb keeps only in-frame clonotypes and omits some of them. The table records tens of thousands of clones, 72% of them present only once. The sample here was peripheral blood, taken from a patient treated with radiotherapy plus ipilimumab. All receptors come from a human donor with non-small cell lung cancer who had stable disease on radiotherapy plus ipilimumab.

The CDR3 coding sequence is TGTGCCAGTAGAGTGGGCACAAAGAACACCGGGGAGCTGTTTTTT. Its translation is CASRVGTKNTGELFF. The J gene is TRBJ2-2, the V gene TRBV19; no clear D. Germline assignment: CDR1 LNHDA and CDR2 SQIVND (reference sequence). The germline V and J ends were trimmed by 6 bases and 1 base, with 12 bases remaining between them. CDR3 length: 15 residues.

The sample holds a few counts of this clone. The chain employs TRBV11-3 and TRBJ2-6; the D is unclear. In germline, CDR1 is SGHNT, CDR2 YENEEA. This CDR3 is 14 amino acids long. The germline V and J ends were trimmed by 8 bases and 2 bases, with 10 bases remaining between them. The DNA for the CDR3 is TGTGCCAGCGGTTCGGGTGCTGGGGCCAACGTCCTGACTTTC. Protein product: CASGSGAGANVLTF.

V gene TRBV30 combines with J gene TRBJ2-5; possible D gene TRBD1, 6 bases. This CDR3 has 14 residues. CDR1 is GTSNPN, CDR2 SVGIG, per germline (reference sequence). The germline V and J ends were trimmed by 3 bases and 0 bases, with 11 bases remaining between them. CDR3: CAWSNTGNQETQYF. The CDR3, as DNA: TGTGCCTGGAGCAATACAGGGAACCAAGAGACCCAGTACTTC.

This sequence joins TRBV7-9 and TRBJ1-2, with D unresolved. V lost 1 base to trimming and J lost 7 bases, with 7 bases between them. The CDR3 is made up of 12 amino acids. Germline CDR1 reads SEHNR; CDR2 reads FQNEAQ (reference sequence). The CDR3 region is CASSLEERGYTF. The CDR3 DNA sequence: TGTGCCAGCAGCTTAGAGGAGCGTGGCTACACCTTC. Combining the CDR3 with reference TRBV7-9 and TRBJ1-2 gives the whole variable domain DTGVSQNPRHKITKRGQNVTFRCDPISEHNRLYWYRQTLGQGPEFLTYFQNEAQLEKSRLLSDRFSAERPKGSFSTLEIQRTEQGDSAMYLCASSLEERGYTFGSGTRLTVV.

CDR3 DNA sequence: TGCGCCAGCAGTGAGTCGTGGAGTGCAACTAATGAAAAACTGTTTTTT. It codes for CASSESWSATNEKLFF. The J gene is TRBJ1-4, the V gene TRBV10-1; the D is unclear. The germline CDR1 and CDR2 sequences are WNHNN and SYGVQD (reference sequence). This CDR3 spans 16 amino acids. V gave up 0 bases and J gave up 0 bases, with 8 bases separating them.

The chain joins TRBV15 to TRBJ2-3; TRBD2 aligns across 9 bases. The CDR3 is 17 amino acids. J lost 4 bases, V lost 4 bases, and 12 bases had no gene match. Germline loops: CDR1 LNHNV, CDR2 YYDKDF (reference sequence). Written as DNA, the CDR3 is TGTGCCACCAGCAAGGGGGCGGGGGGGCTCTGGGCAGATACGCAGTATTTT. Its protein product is CATSKGAGGLWADTQYF.

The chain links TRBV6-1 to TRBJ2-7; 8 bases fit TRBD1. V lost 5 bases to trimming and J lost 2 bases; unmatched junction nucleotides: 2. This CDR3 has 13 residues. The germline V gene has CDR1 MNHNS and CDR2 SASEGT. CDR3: CASSLDRAYEQYF. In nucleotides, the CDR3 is TGTGCCAGCAGTCTGGACAGGGCCTACGAGCAGTACTTC.

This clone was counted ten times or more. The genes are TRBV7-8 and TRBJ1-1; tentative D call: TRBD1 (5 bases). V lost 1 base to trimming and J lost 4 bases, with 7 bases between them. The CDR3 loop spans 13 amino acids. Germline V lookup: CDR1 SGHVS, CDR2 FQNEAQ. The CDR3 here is CASSLGRATEAFF. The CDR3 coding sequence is TGTGCCAGCAGCTTAGGCAGGGCCACTGAAGCTTTCTTT.

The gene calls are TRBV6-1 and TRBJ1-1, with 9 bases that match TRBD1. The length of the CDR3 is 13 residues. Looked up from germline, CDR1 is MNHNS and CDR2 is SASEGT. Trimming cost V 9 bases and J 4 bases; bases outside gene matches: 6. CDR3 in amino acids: CASRQGGSTEAFF. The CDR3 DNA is TGTGCCAGTCGACAGGGGGGAAGCACTGAAGCTTTCTTT.

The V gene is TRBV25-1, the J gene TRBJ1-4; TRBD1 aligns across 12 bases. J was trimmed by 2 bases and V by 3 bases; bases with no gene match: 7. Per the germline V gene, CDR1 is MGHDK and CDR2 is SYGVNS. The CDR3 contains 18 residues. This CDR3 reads CASSDRDRGRGTNEKLFF. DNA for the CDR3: TGTGCCAGCAGTGACCGGGACAGGGGGCGCGGTACTAATGAAAAACTGTTTTTT. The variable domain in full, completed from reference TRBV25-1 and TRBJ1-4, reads EADIYQTPRYLVIGTGKKITLECSQTMGHDKMYWYQQDPGMELHLIHYSYGVNSTEKGDLSSESTVSRIRTEHFPLTLESARPSHTSQYLCASSDRDRGRGTNEKLFFGSGTQLSVL.

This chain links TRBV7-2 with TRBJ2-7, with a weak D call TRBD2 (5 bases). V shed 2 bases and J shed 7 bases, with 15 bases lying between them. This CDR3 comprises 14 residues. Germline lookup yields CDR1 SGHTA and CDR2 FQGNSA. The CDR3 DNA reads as TGTGCCAGCAGCTTACTTTGGCTAGAGGGTGAGCAGTACTTC. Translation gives CASSLLWLEGEQYF.

CDR3 in DNA: TGTGCCAGCAGTTACTTAGGGACAGAGTTTGGAAACACCATATATTTT. This sequence encodes CASSYLGTEFGNTIYF. This chain links TRBV6-5 with TRBJ1-3; 7 nucleotides align to TRBD1. Trimming at V came to 1 base and at J to 3 bases, leaving 6 bases not matched to a gene. In germline, CDR1 is MNHEY, CDR2 SVGAGI. The CDR3 totals 16 residues.

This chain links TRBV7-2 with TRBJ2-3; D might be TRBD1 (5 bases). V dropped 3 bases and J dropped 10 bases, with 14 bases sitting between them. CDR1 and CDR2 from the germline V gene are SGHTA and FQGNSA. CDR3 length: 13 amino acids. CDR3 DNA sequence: TGTGCCAGCAGCTTCGGTCGACAGAATTCGCAGTATTTT. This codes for CASSFGRQNSQYF.

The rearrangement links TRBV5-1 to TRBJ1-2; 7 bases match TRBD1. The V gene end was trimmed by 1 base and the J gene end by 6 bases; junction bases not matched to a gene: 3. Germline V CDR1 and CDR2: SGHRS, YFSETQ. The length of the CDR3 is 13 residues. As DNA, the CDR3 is TGCGCCAGCAGCTTGCAGGGGGGCGATGGCTACACCTTC. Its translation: CASSLQGGDGYTF.

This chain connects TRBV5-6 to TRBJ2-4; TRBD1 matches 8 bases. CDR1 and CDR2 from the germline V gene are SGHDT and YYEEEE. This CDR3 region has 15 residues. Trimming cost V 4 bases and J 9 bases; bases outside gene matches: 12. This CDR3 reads CASSALDRERGIQYF. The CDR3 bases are TGTGCCAGCAGCGCCCTGGACAGGGAAAGGGGCATTCAGTACTTC.

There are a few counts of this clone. The CDR3 DNA reads TGCGCCAGCAGCCAAGGGGACACGAGCTTCTATGGCTACACCTTC. This encodes CASSQGDTSFYGYTF. V gene TRBV4-3 combines with J gene TRBJ1-2, with D possibly being TRBD1 (6 bases). Germline V lookup: CDR1 LGHNA, CDR2 YSLEER. Trimming shortened V by 1 base and J by 4 bases, and 13 bases separated the two germline ends. This CDR3 region has 15 residues.

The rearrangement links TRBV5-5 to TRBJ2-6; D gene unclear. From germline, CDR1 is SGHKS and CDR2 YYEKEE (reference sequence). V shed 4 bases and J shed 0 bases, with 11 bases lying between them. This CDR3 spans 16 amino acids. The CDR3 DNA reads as TGTGCCAGCAGCCGTTACACGGGCTCTGGGGCCAACGTCCTGACTTTC. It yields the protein CASSRYTGSGANVLTF.

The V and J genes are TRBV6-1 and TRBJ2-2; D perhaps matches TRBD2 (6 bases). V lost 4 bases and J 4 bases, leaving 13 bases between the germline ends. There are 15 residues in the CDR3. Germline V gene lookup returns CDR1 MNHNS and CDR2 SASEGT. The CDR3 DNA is TGTGCCAGCAGTGGGGGGGTACGTGGCACCGGGGAGCTGTTTTTT. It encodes CASSGGVRGTGELFF.

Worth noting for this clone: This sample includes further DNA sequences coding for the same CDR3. The CDR3 region is CASSFAGGNTEAFF. The CDR3 DNA reads as TGCGCCAGCAGCTTCGCGGGGGGTAACACTGAAGCTTTCTTT. The rearrangement links TRBV5-1 to TRBJ1-1; D is possibly TRBD1 (5 bases). The CDR3 extends over 14 amino acids. Germline CDR1 and CDR2: SGHRS and YFSETQ. The germline V and J ends were trimmed by 2 bases and 2 bases, with 10 bases remaining between them. The full variable domain, in which reference TRBV5-1 and TRBJ1-1 provide the parts outside the CDR3, is KAGVTQTPRYLIKTRGQQVTLSCSPISGHRSVSWYQQTPGQGLQFLFEYFSETQRNKGNFPGRFSGRQFSNSRSEMNVSTLELGDSALYLCASSFAGGNTEAFFGQGTRLTVV.

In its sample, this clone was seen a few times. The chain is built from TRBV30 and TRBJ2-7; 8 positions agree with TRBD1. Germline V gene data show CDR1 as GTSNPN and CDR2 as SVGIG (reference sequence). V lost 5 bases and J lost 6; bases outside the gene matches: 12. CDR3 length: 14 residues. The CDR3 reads CAWGTGQAVGEQYF. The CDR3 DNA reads TGTGCCTGGGGAACGGGACAGGCGGTTGGCGAGCAGTACTTC.

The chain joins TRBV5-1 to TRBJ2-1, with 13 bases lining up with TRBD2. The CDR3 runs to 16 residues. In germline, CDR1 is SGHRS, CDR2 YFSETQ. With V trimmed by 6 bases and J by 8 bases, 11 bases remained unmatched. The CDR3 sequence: CASNRGLAGAWDEQFF. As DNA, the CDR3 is TGCGCCAGCAACCGAGGACTAGCGGGGGCCTGGGATGAGCAGTTCTTC.

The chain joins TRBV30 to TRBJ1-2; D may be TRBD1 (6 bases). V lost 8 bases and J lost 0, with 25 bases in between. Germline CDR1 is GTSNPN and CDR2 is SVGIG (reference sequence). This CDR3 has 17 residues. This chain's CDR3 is CALSTGPLGETNYGYTF. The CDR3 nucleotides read TGTGCCCTCTCGACAGGCCCTCTCGGGGAGACTAACTATGGCTACACCTTC.

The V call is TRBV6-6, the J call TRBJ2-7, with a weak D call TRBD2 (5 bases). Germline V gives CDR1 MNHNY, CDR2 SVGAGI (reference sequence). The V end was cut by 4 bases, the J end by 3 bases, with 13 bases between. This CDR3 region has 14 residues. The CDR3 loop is CASSLRELGYEQYF. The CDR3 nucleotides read TGTGCCAGCAGTTTGAGGGAGCTAGGCTACGAGCAGTACTTC.

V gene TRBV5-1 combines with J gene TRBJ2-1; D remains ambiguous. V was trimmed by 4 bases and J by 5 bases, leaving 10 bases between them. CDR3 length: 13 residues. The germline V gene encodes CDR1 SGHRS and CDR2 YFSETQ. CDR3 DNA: TGCGCCAGCAGCCGAAGCCTGAACAATGAGCAGTTCTTC. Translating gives CASSRSLNNEQFF.

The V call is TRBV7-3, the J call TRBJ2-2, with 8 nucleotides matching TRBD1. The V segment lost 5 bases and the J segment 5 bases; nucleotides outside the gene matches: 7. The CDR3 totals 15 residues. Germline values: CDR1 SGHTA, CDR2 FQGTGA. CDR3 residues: CASSARQGATGELFF. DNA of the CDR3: TGTGCCAGCAGCGCAAGGCAGGGGGCGACCGGGGAGCTGTTTTTT.

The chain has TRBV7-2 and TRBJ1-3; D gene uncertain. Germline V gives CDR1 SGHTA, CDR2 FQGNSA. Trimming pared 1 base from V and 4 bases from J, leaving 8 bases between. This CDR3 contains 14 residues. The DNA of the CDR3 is TGTGCCAGCAGCTTAGGGAGTTCAGGAAACACCATATATTTT. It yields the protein CASSLGSSGNTIYF.

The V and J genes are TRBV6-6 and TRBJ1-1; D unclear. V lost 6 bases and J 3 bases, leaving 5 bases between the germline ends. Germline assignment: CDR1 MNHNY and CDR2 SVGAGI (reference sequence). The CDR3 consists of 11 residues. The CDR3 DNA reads TGTGCCAGCAGCCCGTACACTGAAGCTTTCTTT. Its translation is CASSPYTEAFF.